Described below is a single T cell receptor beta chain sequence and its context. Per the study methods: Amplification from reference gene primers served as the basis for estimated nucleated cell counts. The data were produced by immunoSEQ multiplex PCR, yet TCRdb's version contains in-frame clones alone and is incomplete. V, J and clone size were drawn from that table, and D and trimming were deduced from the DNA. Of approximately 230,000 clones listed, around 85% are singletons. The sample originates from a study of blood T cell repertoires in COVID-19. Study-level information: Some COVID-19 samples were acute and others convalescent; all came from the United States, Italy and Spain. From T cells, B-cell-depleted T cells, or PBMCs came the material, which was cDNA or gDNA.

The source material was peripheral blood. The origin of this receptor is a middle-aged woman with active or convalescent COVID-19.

CDR3 bases: TGTGCCATCAGTTCTTTGACGGACGGGGACTCTGGAAACACCATATATTTT. Encoded protein: CAISSLTDGDSGNTIYF. J is TRBJ1-3 and V is TRBV10-3; no definite D call. Deletions cut 5 bases from V and 0 bases from J, with 17 bases between. The germline V gene has CDR1 ENHRY and CDR2 SYGVKD. This CDR3 comprises 17 residues.